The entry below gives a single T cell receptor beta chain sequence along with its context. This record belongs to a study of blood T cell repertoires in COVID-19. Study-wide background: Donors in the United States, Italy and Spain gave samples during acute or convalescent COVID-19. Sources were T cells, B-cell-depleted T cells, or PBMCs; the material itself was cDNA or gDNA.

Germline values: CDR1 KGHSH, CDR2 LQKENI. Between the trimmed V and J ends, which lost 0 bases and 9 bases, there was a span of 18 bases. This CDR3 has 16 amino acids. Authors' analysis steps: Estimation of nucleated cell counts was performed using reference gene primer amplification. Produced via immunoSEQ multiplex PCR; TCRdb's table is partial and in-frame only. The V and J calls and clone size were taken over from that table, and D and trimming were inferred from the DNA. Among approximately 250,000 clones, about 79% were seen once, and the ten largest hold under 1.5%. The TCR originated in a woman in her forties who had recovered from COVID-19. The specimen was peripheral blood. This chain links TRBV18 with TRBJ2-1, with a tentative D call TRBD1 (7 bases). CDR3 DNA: TGTGCCAGCTCACCACCCGGAGGGGGCTTGGACGGTGAGCAGTTCTTC. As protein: CASSPPGGGLDGEQFF. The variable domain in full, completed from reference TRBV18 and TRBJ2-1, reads NAGVMQNPRHLVRRRGQEARLRCSPMKGHSHVYWYRQLPEEGLKFMVYLQKENIIDESGMPKERFSAEFPKEGPSILRIQQVVRGDSAAYFCASSPPGGGLDGEQFFGPGTRLTVL.